The 22 T cell receptor beta chains presented below share a single source sample, sequenced in a study of cytomegalovirus exposure and HLA in healthy donors. 13 Jbeta primers and 60 Vbeta primers were used for the PCR. The assay was immunoSEQ multiplex PCR, and TCRdb's table has in-frame clones only and misses some. The table records fewer than 250,000 clones, about four fifths of them present only once. The material sequenced was PBMCs. The source is a man aged 25-45 years in good health and CMV-seropositive.

This chain uses TRBV15 with TRBJ1-4, with 7 bases that match TRBD1. V shed 1 base and J 0 bases; nucleotides not matched to a gene: 8. CDR1 is LNHNV and CDR2 is YYDKDF in the germline V gene (reference sequence). The CDR3 loop spans 18 amino acids. This CDR3 reads CATSRGRDRRATNEKLFF. Here the CDR3 DNA reads TGTGCCACCAGCAGAGGCCGGGACAGAAGAGCAACTAATGAAAAACTGTTTTTT.

The V call is TRBV28, the J call TRBJ2-1; the match to TRBD1 covers 10 bases. The CDR3 has 15 amino acids. J lost 5 bases, V lost 8 bases, and 9 bases had no gene match. Germline CDR1 MDHEN, CDR2 SYDVKM. CDR3 residues: CASGSSGTGDNEQFF. CDR3 DNA: TGTGCCAGCGGTTCGTCCGGGACAGGGGACAATGAGCAGTTCTTC. Based on the CDR3 plus reference TRBV28 and TRBJ2-1, the full variable domain is DVKVTQSSRYLVKRTGEKVFLECVQDMDHENMFWYRQDPGLGLRLIYFSYDVKMKEKGDIPEGYSVSREKKERFSLILESASTNQTSMYLCASGSSGTGDNEQFFGPGTRLTVL.

V gene TRBV2 combines with J gene TRBJ1-1; 9 positions match TRBD1. V was clipped by 4 bases and J by 0 bases; unmatched bases: 3. The CDR3 spans 15 residues. The germline gives CDR1 SNHLY, CDR2 FYNNEI. The CDR3: CASSGDRVLNTEAFF. In DNA form, the CDR3 reads TGTGCCAGCAGTGGGGACAGGGTTCTGAACACTGAAGCTTTCTTT. The complete variable domain, with remaining parts taken from reference TRBV2 and TRBJ1-1, reads EPEVTQTPSHQVTQMGQEVILRCVPISNHLYFYWYRQILGQKVEFLVSFYNNEISEKSEIFDDQFSVERPDGSNFTLKIRSTKLEDSAMYFCASSGDRVLNTEAFFGQGTRLTVV.

The chain recombines TRBV28 with TRBJ2-6, with D unclear. Trimming removed 5 bases from V and 0 bases from J, with 5 bases in between. Germline values: CDR1 MDHEN, CDR2 SYDVKM. This CDR3 has 14 amino acids. The CDR3 coding sequence is TGTGCCAGCAGTCAATTCTCTGGGGCCAACGTCCTGACTTTC. This sequence encodes CASSQFSGANVLTF.

V and J are TRBV19 and TRBJ2-4, with 8 bases matching TRBD1. CDR1 is LNHDA, CDR2 SQIVND, per germline (reference sequence). The CDR3 has 14 residues. The trim removed 7 bases at V and 9 bases at J, leaving 11 bases unmatched. CDR3 amino acids: CASKGDDRGGIQYF. In DNA form, the CDR3 reads TGTGCCAGTAAAGGGGACGACAGGGGTGGCATTCAGTACTTC.

The sample holds a few counts of this clone. CDR3 coding DNA: TGTGCCAGCAGCCGGACTAGCGGCGAGCAGTTCTTC. This sequence encodes CASSRTSGEQFF. The chain is built from TRBV7-8 and TRBJ2-1; TRBD2 agrees at 10 bases. CDR3 length: 12 amino acids. V was clipped by 5 bases and J by 10 bases; unmatched bases: 2. Per germline, CDR1 SGHVS and CDR2 FQNEAQ.

V and J are TRBV9 and TRBJ2-3, with a weak D call TRBD2 (7 bases). The CDR3 runs to 17 residues. CDR1 is SGDLS, CDR2 YYNGEE, per germline. Trimming took off 0 bases at V and 0 bases at J, with 14 bases between the two ends. Written as DNA, the CDR3 is TGTGCCAGCAGCGTAGAGGGGGGGAGGAGCAGCACAGATACGCAGTATTTT. Its translation is CASSVEGGRSSTDTQYF.

CDR3 in amino acids: CASSSGVYEQYF. The CDR3 bases are TGTGCCAGCAGTTCAGGGGTGTACGAGCAGTACTTC. The chain carries TRBV5-4 and TRBJ2-7; maybe TRBD1 (6 bases). Germline CDR1 reads SGHNT; CDR2 reads YYREEE (reference sequence). The CDR3 consists of 12 residues. Between the trimmed V and J ends, which lost 5 bases and 4 bases, there was a span of 10 bases.

By frequency in the sample, this clone is medium-sized. The chain links TRBV19 to TRBJ2-1; no firm D call. This CDR3 has 14 residues. Trimming removed 0 bases at V and 5 bases at J, with 8 bases between. Germline loops: CDR1 LNHDA, CDR2 SQIVND (reference sequence). CDR3 nucleotide sequence: TGTGCCAGTAGTATAGAGTTTTCTGACAATGAGCAGTTCTTC. Its translation is CASSIEFSDNEQFF.

This clone has only one observation. The rearrangement uses TRBV4-3 and TRBJ2-3; no firm D call. CDR3 length equals 14 residues. V lost 0 bases and J 4 bases, leaving 8 bases between the germline ends. Germline CDR1 and CDR2: LGHNA and YSLEER. The CDR3 DNA follows: TGCGCCAGCAGCCAAGATCCGGGTCCAGATACGCAGTATTTT. This gives the protein CASSQDPGPDTQYF.

This clone was detected once. The gene calls are TRBV5-6 and TRBJ1-2, with D maybe TRBD1 (6 bases). Germline V gene sequence: CDR1 SGHDT, CDR2 YYEEEE. Trimming stripped 2 bases from V and 9 bases from J, with 14 bases between. CDR3 length equals 13 residues. The CDR3 bases are TGTGCCAGCAGCTTCCAGACAGGCTTAAGCTACACCTTC. This codes for CASSFQTGLSYTF.

This sequence joins TRBV4-3 and TRBJ2-1; 9 positions match TRBD2. The V and J ends lost 3 bases and 8 bases, in that order; junction bases with no gene match: 5. Germline CDR1 is LGHNA and CDR2 is YSLEER. CDR3 length equals 14 residues. This CDR3 is CASSHSLAGDEQFF. In DNA form, the CDR3 reads TGCGCCAGCAGCCACTCACTAGCGGGCGATGAGCAGTTCTTC.

J is TRBJ1-1 and V is TRBV5-6; no clear D. V was cut by 4 bases and J by 3 bases, with 7 bases left in between. Germline values: CDR1 SGHDT, CDR2 YYEEEE. The CDR3 spans 12 residues. The CDR3 sequence: CASSERYTEAFF. The DNA for the CDR3 is TGTGCCAGCAGCGAACGGTACACTGAAGCTTTCTTT.

The sample holds one count of this clone. The same CDR3 can be traced to other DNA sequences in this sample. The chain links TRBV2 to TRBJ1-2; 10 bases agree with TRBD1. The CDR3 is 14 residues long. V lost 6 bases and J lost 7; bases outside the gene matches: 8. Germline lookup yields CDR1 SNHLY and CDR2 FYNNEI. The CDR3 DNA reads TGTGCCAGCAGCCCCAGGACAGGGGGAGTTGGCTACACCTTC. It codes for CASSPRTGGVGYTF.

V usage is TRBV4-3 and J usage is TRBJ1-6; unclear D gene. The CDR3 runs 13 residues. Trimming pared 3 bases from V and 13 bases from J, leaving 13 bases between. CDR1 LGHNA and CDR2 YSLEER come from the germline V gene. Here the CDR3 DNA reads TGCGCCAGCAGCCAGGAGGGCTTAGGGCCCCTCCACTTT. It codes for CASSQEGLGPLHF.

The rearrangement uses TRBV11-2 and TRBJ2-1; D gene uncertain. The germline V gene encodes CDR1 SGHAT and CDR2 FQNNGV. The CDR3 extends over 12 amino acids. V lost 4 bases, J lost 6 bases, and 7 bases lay in between. DNA of the CDR3: TGTGCCAGCAGCTCCCTAGTCAATGAGCAGTTCTTC. This encodes CASSSLVNEQFF.

The chain couples TRBV7-8 to TRBJ2-1; no clear D gene. Germline V CDR1 and CDR2: SGHVS, FQNEAQ. This CDR3 region has 11 residues. V lost 3 bases and J 6 bases, leaving 3 bases between the germline ends. The chain's CDR3 is CASSFVNEQFF. The DNA of the CDR3 is TGTGCCAGCAGCTTCGTCAATGAGCAGTTCTTC.

The J gene is TRBJ2-3, the V gene TRBV7-2; tentative D call: TRBD1 (6 bases). Trimming shortened V by 4 bases and J by 4 bases, and 12 bases separated the two germline ends. The germline CDR1 and CDR2 sequences are SGHTA and FQGNSA. The CDR3 is 14 residues long. CDR3 sequence reads: CASSSGHLADTQYF. DNA for the CDR3: TGTGCCAGCAGCTCGGGACATCTGGCAGATACGCAGTATTTT. Based on the CDR3 plus reference TRBV7-2 and TRBJ2-3, the full variable domain is GAGVSQSPSNKVTEKGKDVELRCDPISGHTALYWYRQSLGQGLEFLIYFQGNSAPDKSGLPSDRFSAERTGGSVSTLTIQRTQQEDSAVYLCASSSGHLADTQYFGPGTRLTVL.

The chain is built from TRBV6-1 and TRBJ1-5; D is unresolved. Per the germline V gene, CDR1 is MNHNS and CDR2 is SASEGT. The CDR3 consists of 14 residues. The ends were cut back, 3 bases at V and 4 bases at J, with 10 bases in the middle. As DNA, the CDR3 is TGTGCCAGCAGTGATTTTTCACTAAATCAGCCCCAGCATTTT. Translation gives CASSDFSLNQPQHF.

Here the CDR3 DNA reads TGTGCCAGCTCTTCCGGCGGCAGCTACGAGCAGTACTTC. Protein: CASSSGGSYEQYF. The J gene is TRBJ2-7, the V gene TRBV5-4; D remains ambiguous. CDR1 is SGHNT, CDR2 YYREEE, per germline (reference sequence). CDR3 length equals 13 residues. Trimming stripped 7 bases from V and 3 bases from J, with 14 bases between. The variable domain in full, with the rest retrieved from reference TRBV5-4 and TRBJ2-7, is ETGVTQSPTHLIKTRGQQVTLRCSSQSGHNTVSWYQQALGQGPQFIFQYYREEENGRGNFPPRFSGLQFPNYSSELNVNALELDDSALYLCASSSGGSYEQYFGPGTRLTVT.

The chain combines TRBV11-2 with TRBJ2-5; possible D gene TRBD1, 7 bases. Trimming removed 8 bases at V and 1 base at J, with 11 bases between. Germline V gene data show CDR1 as SGHAT and CDR2 as FQNNGV. This CDR3 is 13 amino acids long. The CDR3 spells CASSGGLQETQYF. The CDR3, as DNA: TGTGCCAGCTCAGGGGGGCTCCAAGAGACCCAGTACTTC.

The V call is TRBV18, the J call TRBJ2-3, with 9 bases matching TRBD1. There are 13 residues in the CDR3. Trimming at V came to 8 bases and at J to 3 bases, leaving 3 bases not matched to a gene. From germline, CDR1 is KGHSH and CDR2 LQKENI. The CDR3 is CASETGGTDTQYF. As DNA, the CDR3 is TGTGCCAGCGAGACAGGGGGGACAGATACGCAGTATTTT.